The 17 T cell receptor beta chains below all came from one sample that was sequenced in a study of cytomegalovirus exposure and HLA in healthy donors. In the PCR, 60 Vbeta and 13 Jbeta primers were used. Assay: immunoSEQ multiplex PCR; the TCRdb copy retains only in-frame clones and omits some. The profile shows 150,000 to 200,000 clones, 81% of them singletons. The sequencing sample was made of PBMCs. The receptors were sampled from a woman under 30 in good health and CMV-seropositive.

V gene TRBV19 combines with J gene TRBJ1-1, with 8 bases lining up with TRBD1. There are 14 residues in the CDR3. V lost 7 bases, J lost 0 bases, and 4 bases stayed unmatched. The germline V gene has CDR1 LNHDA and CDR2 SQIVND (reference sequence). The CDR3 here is CASTGRGLNTEAFF. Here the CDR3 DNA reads TGTGCCAGTACTGGCAGGGGGCTGAACACTGAAGCTTTCTTT.

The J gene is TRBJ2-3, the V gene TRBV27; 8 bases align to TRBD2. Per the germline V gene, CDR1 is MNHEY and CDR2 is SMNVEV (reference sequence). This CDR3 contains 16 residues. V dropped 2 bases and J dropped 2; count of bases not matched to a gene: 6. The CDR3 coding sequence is TGTGCCAGCAGTTTAGAGGCGGGGGGCCCCACAGATACGCAGTATTTT. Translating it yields CASSLEAGGPTDTQYF.

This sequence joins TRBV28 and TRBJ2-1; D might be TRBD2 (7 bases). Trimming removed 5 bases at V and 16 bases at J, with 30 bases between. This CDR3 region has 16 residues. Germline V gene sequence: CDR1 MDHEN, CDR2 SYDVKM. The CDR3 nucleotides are TGTGCCAGCAGTCAACACGGGATGGGCGGGGGCCTATATTGTTTCTTC. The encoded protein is CASSQHGMGGGLYCFF.

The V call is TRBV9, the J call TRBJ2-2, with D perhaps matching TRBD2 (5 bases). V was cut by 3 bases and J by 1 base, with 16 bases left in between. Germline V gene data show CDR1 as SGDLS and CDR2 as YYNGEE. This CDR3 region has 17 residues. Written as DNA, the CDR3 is TGTGCCAGCAGCGACAATAAGGAGGATGGGAACACCGGGGAGCTGTTTTTT. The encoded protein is CASSDNKEDGNTGELFF.

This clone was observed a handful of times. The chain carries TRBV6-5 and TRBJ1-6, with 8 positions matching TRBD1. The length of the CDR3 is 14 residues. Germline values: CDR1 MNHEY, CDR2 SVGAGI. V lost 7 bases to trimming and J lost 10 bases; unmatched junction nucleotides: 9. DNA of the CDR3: TGTGCCAGCAAAACTGACAGGGGAAACTCACCCCTCCACTTT. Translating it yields CASKTDRGNSPLHF.

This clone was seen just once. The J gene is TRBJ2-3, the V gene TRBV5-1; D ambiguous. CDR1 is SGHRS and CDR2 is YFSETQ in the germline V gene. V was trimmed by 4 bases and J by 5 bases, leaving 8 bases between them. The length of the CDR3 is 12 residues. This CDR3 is CASSRLEDTQYF. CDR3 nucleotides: TGCGCCAGCAGCCGACTCGAAGATACGCAGTATTTT.

The CDR3: CASSQDPLQGRRAKNIQYF. The CDR3 DNA is TGTGCCAGCAGCCAAGACCCCCTACAGGGGAGGAGGGCCAAAAACATTCAGTACTTC. This chain uses TRBV4-2 with TRBJ2-4; possible D gene TRBD1, 7 bases. Germline CDR1 is LGHNA and CDR2 is YNFKEQ. CDR3 length equals 19 residues. With 0 bases removed from V and 1 base from J, the gap between germline ends came to 19 bases.

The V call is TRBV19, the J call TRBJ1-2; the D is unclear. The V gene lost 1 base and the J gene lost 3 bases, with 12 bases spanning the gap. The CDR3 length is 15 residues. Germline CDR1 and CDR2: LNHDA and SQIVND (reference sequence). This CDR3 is CASSIGGGPDYGYTF. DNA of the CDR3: TGTGCCAGTAGTATAGGTGGAGGGCCGGACTATGGCTACACCTTC. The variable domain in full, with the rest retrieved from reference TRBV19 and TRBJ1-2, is DGGITQSPKYLFRKEGQNVTLSCEQNLNHDAMYWYRQDPGQGLRLIYYSQIVNDFQKGDIAEGYSVSREKKESFPLTVTSAQKNPTAFYLCASSIGGGPDYGYTFGSGTRLTVV.

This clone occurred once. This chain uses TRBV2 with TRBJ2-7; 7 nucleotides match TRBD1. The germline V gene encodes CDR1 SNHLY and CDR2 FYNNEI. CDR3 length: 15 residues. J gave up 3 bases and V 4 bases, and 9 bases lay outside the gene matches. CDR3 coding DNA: TGTGCCAGCAGTGGTTCCGGGACAGAGGACTACGAGCAGTACTTC. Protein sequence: CASSGSGTEDYEQYF.

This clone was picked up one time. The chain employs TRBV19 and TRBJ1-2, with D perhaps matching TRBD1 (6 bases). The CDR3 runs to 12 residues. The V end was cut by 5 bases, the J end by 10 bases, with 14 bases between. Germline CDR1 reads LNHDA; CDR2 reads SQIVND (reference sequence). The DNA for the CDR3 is TGTGCCAGTAGTCCTACACAGGGCAACTACACCTTC. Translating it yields CASSPTQGNYTF.

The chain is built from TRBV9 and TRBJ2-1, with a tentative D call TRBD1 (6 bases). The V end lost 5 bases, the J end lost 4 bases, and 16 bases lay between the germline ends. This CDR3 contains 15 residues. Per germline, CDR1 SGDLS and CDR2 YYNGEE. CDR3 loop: CASSSRQAPYNEQFF. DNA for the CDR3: TGTGCCAGCAGTTCCCGACAGGCACCTTACAATGAGCAGTTCTTC.

The CDR3 reads CASSQDRMRRFNEQFF. Here the CDR3 DNA reads TGCGCCAGCAGCCAAGATAGAATGCGGCGTTTCAATGAGCAGTTCTTC. The chain recombines TRBV4-3 with TRBJ2-1; no definite D call. V was clipped by 0 bases and J by 6 bases, with 15 bases between them. CDR3 length: 16 residues. Germline V gives CDR1 LGHNA, CDR2 YSLEER.

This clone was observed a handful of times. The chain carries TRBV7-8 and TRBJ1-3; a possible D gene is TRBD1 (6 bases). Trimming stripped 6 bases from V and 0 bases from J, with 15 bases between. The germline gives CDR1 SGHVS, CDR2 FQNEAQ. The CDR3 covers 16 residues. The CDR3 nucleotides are TGTGCCAGCAGTTCAAAAGGACAGAACTCTGGAAACACCATATATTTT. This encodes CASSSKGQNSGNTIYF.

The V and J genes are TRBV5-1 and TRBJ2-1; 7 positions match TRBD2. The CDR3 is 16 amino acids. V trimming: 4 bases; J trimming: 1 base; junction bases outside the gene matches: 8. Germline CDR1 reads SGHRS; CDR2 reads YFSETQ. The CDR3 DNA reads TGCGCCAGCAGCGAGGCACTAGCGTCATCCTACAATGAGCAGTTCTTC. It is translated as CASSEALASSYNEQFF.

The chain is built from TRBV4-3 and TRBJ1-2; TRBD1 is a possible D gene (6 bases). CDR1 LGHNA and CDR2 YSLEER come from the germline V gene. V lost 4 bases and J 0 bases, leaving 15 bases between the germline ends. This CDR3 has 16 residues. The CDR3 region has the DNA TGCGCCAGCAGCCCCCGAGGGGGGGGCGCTAACTATGGCTACACCTTC. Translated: CASSPRGGGANYGYTF.

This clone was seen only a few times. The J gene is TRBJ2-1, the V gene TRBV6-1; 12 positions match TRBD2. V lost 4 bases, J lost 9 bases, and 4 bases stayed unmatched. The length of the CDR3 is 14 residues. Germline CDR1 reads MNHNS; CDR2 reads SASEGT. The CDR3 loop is CASSASGGASEQFF. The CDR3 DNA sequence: TGTGCCAGCAGTGCTAGCGGGGGGGCTAGTGAGCAGTTCTTC.

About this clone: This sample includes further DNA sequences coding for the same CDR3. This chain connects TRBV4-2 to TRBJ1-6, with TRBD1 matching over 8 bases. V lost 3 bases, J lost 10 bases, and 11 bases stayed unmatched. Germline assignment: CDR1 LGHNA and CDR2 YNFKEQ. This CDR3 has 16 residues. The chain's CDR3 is CASSHPGQGLDSPLHF. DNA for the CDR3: TGTGCCAGCAGCCATCCAGGACAGGGACTTGACTCACCCCTCCACTTT.